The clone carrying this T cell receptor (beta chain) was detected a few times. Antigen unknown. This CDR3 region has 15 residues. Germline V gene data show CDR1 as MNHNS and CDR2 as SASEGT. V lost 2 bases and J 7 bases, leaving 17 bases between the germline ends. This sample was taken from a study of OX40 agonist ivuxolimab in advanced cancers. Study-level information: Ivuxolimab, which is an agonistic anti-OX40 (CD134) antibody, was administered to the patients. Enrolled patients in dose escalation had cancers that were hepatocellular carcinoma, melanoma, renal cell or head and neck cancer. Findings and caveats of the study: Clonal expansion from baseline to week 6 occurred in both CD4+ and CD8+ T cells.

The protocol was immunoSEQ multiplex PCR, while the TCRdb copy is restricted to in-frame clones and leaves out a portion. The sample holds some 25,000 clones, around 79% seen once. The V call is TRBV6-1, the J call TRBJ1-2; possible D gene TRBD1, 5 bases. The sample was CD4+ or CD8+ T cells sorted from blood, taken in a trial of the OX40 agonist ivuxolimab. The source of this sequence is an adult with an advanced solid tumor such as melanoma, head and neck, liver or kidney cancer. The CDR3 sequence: CASSEWGFKAGGYTF. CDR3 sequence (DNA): TGTGCCAGCAGTGAATGGGGGTTCAAAGCAGGTGGCTACACCTTC.